This T cell receptor beta chain was captured in a study of blood T cell repertoires in COVID-19. Repertoires were generated with immunoSEQ multiplex PCR, while TCRdb's copy carries only in-frame clones and drops some. In the table there are 75,000 or so clones, approximately 88% of which are singletons. The sequencing sample was made of peripheral blood. The receptor was derived from a man aged 65 to 79 with acute or convalescent COVID-19.

This CDR3 reads CASSQEYQQDYGYTF. The CDR3 DNA reads as TGCGCCAGCAGCCAAGAGTATCAGCAGGACTATGGCTACACCTTC. The gene calls are TRBV4-3 and TRBJ1-2; D unresolved. Germline V gene data show CDR1 as LGHNA and CDR2 as YSLEER. V was pared by 0 bases and J by 3 bases, with 11 bases between. The CDR3 sequence is 15 residues long.